This T cell receptor (beta chain) was sequenced in a study of early T cells in non-severe SARS-CoV-2 infection. Study-wide background: Bulk RNA from unsorted whole blood was sequenced; chains were unpaired. Findings of the study overall: VDJdb matching, biased toward anti-spike CD8 responses, missed private and CD4 specificities.

Germline CDR1 reads SNHLY; CDR2 reads FYNNEI. V was cut by 6 bases and J by 0 bases, with 9 bases left in between. The CDR3 loop spans 13 amino acids. Individual cDNA molecules were tagged with unique molecular identifiers. MiXCR, run by TCRdb on the 5' RACE reads, gives a single entry per CDR3 protein. The sample contains about 60,000 distinct CDR3 sequences, over 10% of which appear only once. This clonotype was seen just once. What it binds is not known. J is TRBJ2-7 and V is TRBV2; D call uncertain. This clonotype originated in an adult who was a healthcare worker with PCR-confirmed SARS-CoV-2 infection or an uninfected control (not recorded which). The sample taken for sequencing was whole blood. The CDR3 here is CASRETLSYEQYF. The DNA for the CDR3 is TGTGCCAGCAGGGAGACCCTCTCCTACGAGCAGTACTTC.